These 6 T cell receptor beta chains originate from one sample sequenced in a study of T-cell reconstitution after alpha-beta-depleted transplantation in children. The TCRbeta library incorporated unique molecular identifiers. TCRdb re-analysed the PCR reads in MiXCR, keeping a single row per CDR3 protein. The sample has around 450,000 distinct CDR3 sequences; about 45% are singletons. The specimen was PBMCs, collected before TCRalphabeta/CD19-depleted stem cell transplant. These receptors all stem from a girl under 10 years old with aplastic anemia, due to receive a stem cell transplant.

This clonotype was counted ten times or more. The V call is TRBV20-1, the J call TRBJ2-3; D gene uncertain. Germline lookup yields CDR1 DFQATT and CDR2 SNEGSKA (reference sequence). Trimming shortened V by 5 bases and J by 9 bases, and 12 bases separated the two germline ends. The CDR3 loop spans 11 amino acids. In DNA form, the CDR3 reads TGCAGTGCTTCCAGCTCCCGGACGCAGTATTTT. As protein: CSASSSRTQYF.

This clonotype was observed at least ten times. The rearrangement uses TRBV5-8 and TRBJ2-7, with a weak D call TRBD1 (8 bases). Germline-derived CDR1 and CDR2 are SGHTS and YDEGEE. V shed 1 base and J shed 2 bases, with 16 bases lying between them. The CDR3 is 16 residues long. The CDR3 nucleotides read TGTGCCAGCAGCTTGCCTAGACAGGGGACTACCTACGAGCAGTACTTC. This sequence encodes CASSLPRQGTTYEQYF.

V and J are TRBV7-2 and TRBJ2-3; D remains unclear. V lost 5 bases and J 2 bases, leaving 17 bases between the germline ends. There are 16 residues in the CDR3. The germline CDR1 and CDR2 sequences are SGHTA and FQGNSA. CDR3 nucleotide sequence: TGTGCCAGCAGCCCCCGACAAGGGCCCACCACAGATACGCAGTATTTT. Protein product: CASSPRQGPTTDTQYF.

This clonotype was counted between two and nine times. V usage is TRBV5-4 and J usage is TRBJ1-2; 9 nucleotides line up with TRBD1. The germline V gene encodes CDR1 SGHNT and CDR2 YYREEE (reference sequence). J lost 4 bases, V lost 4 bases, and 5 bases had no gene match. There are 14 residues in the CDR3. This CDR3 reads CASSRDRAGYGYTF. CDR3 nucleotides: TGTGCCAGCAGCCGGGACAGGGCGGGCTATGGCTACACCTTC.

This chain uses TRBV5-1 with TRBJ1-1; D uncertain. CDR1 SGHRS and CDR2 YFSETQ come from the germline V gene. V gave up 5 bases and J gave up 0 bases, with 11 bases separating them. The CDR3 runs to 14 residues. The CDR3 DNA is TGCGCCAGCAGTAGAGAGACGGTGAACACTGAAGCTTTCTTT. This translates into CASSRETVNTEAFF. Filled out from reference TRBV5-1 and TRBJ1-1, the complete variable domain reads KAGVTQTPRYLIKTRGQQVTLSCSPISGHRSVSWYQQTPGQGLQFLFEYFSETQRNKGNFPGRFSGRQFSNSRSEMNVSTLELGDSALYLCASSRETVNTEAFFGQGTRLTVV.

This chain links TRBV20-1 with TRBJ1-1, with D hard to call. Germline V lookup: CDR1 DFQATT, CDR2 SNEGSKA (reference sequence). CDR3 size: 12 residues. The V and J ends lost 0 bases and 3 bases respectively, with 5 bases between them. The CDR3 DNA sequence: TGCAGTGCTAGAGAAGGGTACACTGAAGCTTTCTTT. Protein: CSAREGYTEAFF.